This entry concerns a single T cell receptor beta chain. Per the authors' pipeline: Amplification with reference gene primers provided the estimates of nucleated cell counts. The repertoire was sequenced with immunoSEQ multiplex PCR; TCRdb's copy has only in-frame clones and lacks some. For V, J and clone size, that table is used; D and trimming come from the DNA. The sample comprises about 80,000 clones, about 85% of which are singletons, and 9% to 10% rests with the top ten. The data stem from a study of blood T cell repertoires in COVID-19. Overall study: Italy, Spain and the United States were the sources of the convalescent and acute COVID-19 samples. PBMCs, B-cell-depleted T cells, or T cells provided the cDNA or gDNA that made up the material.

Trimming stripped 6 bases from V and 5 bases from J, with 20 bases between. From germline, CDR1 is SGHRS and CDR2 YFSETQ. CDR3 length: 15 amino acids. This receptor was identified in a human donor in a cohort sampled during active COVID-19. The material sequenced was peripheral blood. The V and J genes are TRBV5-1 and TRBJ2-5; TRBD2 might be the D (6 bases). As DNA, the CDR3 is TGCGCCAGCACCCCGCGCGGCGGAGGGCCTGAGACCCAGTACTTC. Protein: CASTPRGGGPETQYF.